One and the same sample provided the 24 T cell receptor beta chains below, sequenced in a study of cytomegalovirus exposure and HLA in healthy donors. Use of 60 Vbeta and 13 Jbeta primers characterized the PCR. Method: immunoSEQ multiplex PCR; TCRdb's copy keeps in-frame clones and lacks some. The repertoire holds around 150,000 clones, around 74% seen once, with roughly 6% in the top ten. Sequences were obtained from PBMCs. Every receptor here comes from a man in his fifties or sixties in good health and CMV-seropositive.

The chain combines TRBV5-6 with TRBJ1-1; no definite D call. With 2 bases removed from V and 6 bases from J, the gap between germline ends came to 11 bases. There are 13 residues in the CDR3. Germline lookup yields CDR1 SGHDT and CDR2 YYEEEE. For the CDR3, the DNA is TGTGCCAGCAGCTTATTACGGGATTCTGAAGCTTTCTTT. It specifies CASSLLRDSEAFF.

The rearrangement joins TRBV28 to TRBJ2-1, with 7 bases lining up with TRBD1. Germline CDR1 and CDR2: MDHEN and SYDVKM. Unmatched junction bases numbered 8, after V lost 5 bases and J lost 7 bases. The CDR3 extends over 14 amino acids. In DNA form, the CDR3 reads TGTGCCAGCAGTCCCCTACAGGGGATGAATGAGCAGTTCTTC. Protein product: CASSPLQGMNEQFF.

J is TRBJ1-2 and V is TRBV7-3; the D is unclear. V gave up 5 bases and J gave up 7 bases, with 11 bases separating them. Germline loops: CDR1 SGHTA, CDR2 FQGTGA. This CDR3 is 12 amino acids long. The CDR3 DNA reads TGTGCCAGCAGCCCGACTGGCGTTGGCTACACCTTC. Translating it yields CASSPTGVGYTF.

About this clone itself: The germline gene is not matched at one end of the junction; a read error may be the cause. The V and J genes are TRBV5-6 and TRBJ2-7; D possibly corresponds to TRBD1 (6 bases). This CDR3 comprises 15 residues. Per the germline V gene, CDR1 is SGHDT and CDR2 is YYEEEE. CDR3 DNA sequence: TGTGTCAGCAGCTTGACAGGCAGTAGCTCCTACGAGCAGTACTTC. It codes for CVSSLTGSSSYEQYF.

This sequence joins TRBV6-5 and TRBJ1-4; D is unresolved. The germline V gene encodes CDR1 MNHEY and CDR2 SVGAGI. V was shortened by 6 bases and J by 5 bases, with 13 bases between the two germline ends. The CDR3 length is 14 residues. The CDR3 spells CASSRSNENEKLFF. CDR3 in DNA: TGTGCCAGCAGCCGTAGCAATGAGAATGAAAAACTGTTTTTT.

This clone occurred once. Compared with germline, one end of the junction differs, possibly owing to a read error. The V gene is TRBV7-9, the J gene TRBJ2-1; D unresolved. The CDR3 has 14 residues. Germline lookup yields CDR1 SEHNR and CDR2 FQNEAQ (reference sequence). CDR3 coding DNA: TGTTCCAGCAGCTCCGGGTACTCCTACAATGAGCAGTTCTTC. Translated, it gives CSSSSGYSYNEQFF.

Here the CDR3 reads CASINLRGPDTQYF. In nucleotides, the CDR3 is TGTGCCAGCATAAACCTCAGGGGGCCAGATACGCAGTATTTT. This chain uses TRBV28 with TRBJ2-3; 8 nucleotides align to TRBD1. The germline V gene encodes CDR1 MDHEN and CDR2 SYDVKM. The CDR3 consists of 14 residues. V lost 7 bases, J lost 4 bases, and 7 bases stayed unmatched.

This rearrangement joins TRBV5-1 to TRBJ1-1; 8 nucleotides align to TRBD1. This CDR3 spans 15 amino acids. CDR1 is SGHRS, CDR2 YFSETQ, per germline. Unmatched junction bases numbered 5, after V lost 0 bases and J lost 4 bases. CDR3 sequence: CASSLGDRTGTEAFF. The CDR3 DNA reads TGCGCCAGCAGCTTGGGGGACAGGACGGGCACTGAAGCTTTCTTT.

This chain uses TRBV2 with TRBJ2-7; a weak D match, TRBD2 (7 bases). Trimming pared 6 bases from V and 3 bases from J, leaving 27 bases between. Germline V lookup: CDR1 SNHLY, CDR2 FYNNEI. This CDR3 comprises 18 residues. This CDR3 reads CASRRTGGVSGVVYEQYF. The CDR3 region has the DNA TGTGCCAGCAGGCGGACGGGGGGCGTGTCGGGAGTCGTCTACGAGCAGTACTTC. Filled out from reference TRBV2 and TRBJ2-7, the complete variable domain reads EPEVTQTPSHQVTQMGQEVILRCVPISNHLYFYWYRQILGQKVEFLVSFYNNEISEKSEIFDDQFSVERPDGSNFTLKIRSTKLEDSAMYFCASRRTGGVSGVVYEQYFGPGTRLTVT.

In its sample, this clone was seen a few times. V and J are TRBV5-1 and TRBJ1-2, with D perhaps TRBD1 (6 bases). This CDR3 is 15 amino acids long. V was clipped by 1 base and J by 3 bases, with 13 bases between them. In germline, CDR1 is SGHRS, CDR2 YFSETQ. Here the CDR3 DNA reads TGCGCCAGCAGCTTGACTCCGGACAGCCACTATGGCTACACCTTC. Translated: CASSLTPDSHYGYTF.

The chain employs TRBV12-5 and TRBJ2-1, with 9 nucleotides matching TRBD1. Trimming cost V 2 bases and J 8 bases; bases outside gene matches: 7. The CDR3 sequence is 15 residues long. Germline-derived CDR1 and CDR2 are LGHNT and FRNRAP. In DNA, the CDR3 is TGTGCTAGTGGTTTGTCCCAGGGACAGGGTTATGAGCAGTTCTTC. Translating it yields CASGLSQGQGYEQFF.

This chain connects TRBV11-3 to TRBJ2-2; 7 nucleotides agree with TRBD2. V was pared by 3 bases and J by 4 bases, with 5 bases of the junction left unmatched. The V gene's germline CDR1 is SGHNT and CDR2 YENEEA. The CDR3 totals 15 residues. CDR3 coding DNA: TGTGCCAGCAGCTTTCGCGGGAGCGGCACCGGGGAGCTGTTTTTT. Translation gives CASSFRGSGTGELFF.

The chain employs TRBV9 and TRBJ2-1, with 8 nucleotides matching TRBD1. Germline V gene lookup returns CDR1 SGDLS and CDR2 YYNGEE. The CDR3 covers 16 residues. With 3 bases clipped from V and 4 bases from J, the junction kept 9 bases outside the gene matches. This CDR3 reads CASSAPRGHPYNEQFF. CDR3 in DNA: TGTGCCAGCAGCGCCCCCAGGGGGCACCCATACAATGAGCAGTTCTTC. The whole variable domain, remainder taken from reference TRBV9 and TRBJ2-1, is DSGVTQTPKHLITATGQRVTLRCSPRSGDLSVYWYQQSLDQGLQFLIQYYNGEERAKGNILERFSAQQFPDLHSELNLSSLELGDSALYFCASSAPRGHPYNEQFFGPGTRLTVL.

J is TRBJ1-2 and V is TRBV5-4; D is perhaps TRBD1 (6 bases). The CDR3 contains 15 residues. Trimming left V 0 bases short and J 4 bases short, with 13 bases between. Per germline, CDR1 SGHNT and CDR2 YYREEE (reference sequence). The CDR3 is CASSLGQARGYGYTF. Here the CDR3 DNA reads TGTGCCAGCAGCTTGGGACAGGCTAGGGGCTATGGCTACACCTTC.

The gene calls are TRBV30 and TRBJ2-5; perhaps TRBD1 as D (5 bases). The germline CDR1 and CDR2 sequences are GTSNPN and SVGIG (reference sequence). CDR3 length equals 12 residues. The V gene lost 1 base and the J gene lost 4 bases, with 7 bases spanning the gap. CDR3 region: CAWSGQIETQYF. CDR3 nucleotides: TGTGCCTGGAGTGGACAGATAGAGACCCAGTACTTC.

CDR3: CASSFISDRANEKLFF. CDR3 bases: TGTGCCAGCAGTTTCATATCCGACAGGGCGAATGAAAAACTGTTTTTT. V gene TRBV27 combines with J gene TRBJ1-4; 7 bases map to TRBD1. Germline V gene lookup returns CDR1 MNHEY and CDR2 SMNVEV (reference sequence). The CDR3 loop spans 16 amino acids. Trimming at V came to 3 bases and at J to 5 bases, leaving 9 bases not matched to a gene.

The chain recombines TRBV7-8 with TRBJ1-5; TRBD1 is a possible D gene (6 bases). The V and J ends lost 5 bases and 1 base respectively, with 21 bases between them. CDR1 SGHVS and CDR2 FQNEAQ come from the germline V gene. The CDR3 consists of 18 residues. The CDR3 reads CASSRPGRGYESNQPQHF. As DNA, the CDR3 is TGTGCCAGCAGCCGCCCAGGAAGGGGGTATGAGAGCAATCAGCCCCAGCATTTT.

This clone was detected a few times. The chain combines TRBV28 with TRBJ2-7; 7 positions match TRBD1. The CDR3 totals 13 residues. The V gene end was trimmed by 5 bases and the J gene end by 6 bases; junction bases not matched to a gene: 7. Germline V CDR1 and CDR2: MDHEN, SYDVKM. The CDR3 sequence: CASSGQAPSEQYF. CDR3 DNA: TGTGCCAGCAGTGGACAGGCCCCTAGCGAGCAGTACTTC.

Written as DNA, the CDR3 is TGTGCCATCAGTAGGGGGACTAGCGGGAGGAAGGGAGAGACCCAGTACTTC. Translation gives CAISRGTSGRKGETQYF. The chain links TRBV10-3 to TRBJ2-5; 15 bases fit TRBD2. V trimming: 5 bases; J trimming: 4 bases; junction bases outside the gene matches: 8. The CDR3 has 17 amino acids. Germline V gives CDR1 ENHRY, CDR2 SYGVKD.

This clone was counted only a few times. The rearrangement joins TRBV4-1 to TRBJ2-7; 9 bases line up with TRBD2. This CDR3 spans 15 amino acids. Germline CDR1 and CDR2: MGHRA and YSYEKL. V lost 0 bases and J lost 0; bases outside the gene matches: 0. The CDR3 DNA follows: TGCGCCAGCAGCCAAGATAGCGGGAGCTCCTACGAGCAGTACTTC. Translation: CASSQDSGSSYEQYF.

The chain couples TRBV27 to TRBJ2-3; 7 nucleotides align to TRBD1. There are 15 residues in the CDR3. Germline V gene data show CDR1 as MNHEY and CDR2 as SMNVEV (reference sequence). The junction had 8 bases not matched to a gene; V was cut back by 0 bases and J by 8 bases. CDR3 nucleotides: TGTGCCAGCAGTTTATCCCGACAGGGCTTGGGTACGCAGTATTTT. Translation gives CASSLSRQGLGTQYF.

This chain joins TRBV19 and TRBJ2-1, with 7 bases matching TRBD2. The V gene's germline CDR1 is LNHDA and CDR2 SQIVND (reference sequence). The CDR3 runs 15 residues. V gave up 4 bases and J gave up 9 bases; unmatched junction bases: 12. CDR3 amino acids: CASSTLLRPGGEQFF. As DNA, the CDR3 is TGTGCCAGTAGTACCCTCCTGCGTCCGGGGGGTGAGCAGTTCTTC.

This chain links TRBV6-6 with TRBJ2-3; TRBD2 agrees at 7 bases. The germline gives CDR1 MNHNY, CDR2 SVGAGI (reference sequence). CDR3 length equals 15 residues. Trimming at V came to 2 bases and at J to 3 bases, leaving 5 bases not matched to a gene. CDR3 DNA: TGTGCCAGCAGTTACGCTAGCGGAGGAACAGATACGCAGTATTTT. Residues: CASSYASGGTDTQYF.

This rearrangement joins TRBV14 to TRBJ2-1, with TRBD2 identical over 14 bases. CDR1 is SGHDN, CDR2 FVKESK, per germline. The CDR3 has 17 residues. Losses at the gene ends were 6 bases for V and 13 bases for J; bases not matched to a gene: 17. CDR3: CASSAYPRTSGRREQFF. As DNA, the CDR3 is TGTGCCAGCAGTGCTTACCCGCGGACTAGCGGGAGGCGGGAACAGTTCTTC. Full variable domain (rest looked up from reference TRBV14 and TRBJ2-1): EAGVTQFPSHSVIEKGQTVTLRCDPISGHDNLYWYRRVMGKEIKFLLHFVKESKQDESGMPNNRFLAERTGGTYSTLKVQPAELEDSGVYFCASSAYPRTSGRREQFFGPGTRLTVL.